What follows describes a single T cell receptor beta chain. Its antigen target is currently unknown. Base-call qualities are not available, and no considerably larger clone is one nucleotide away. Library method: the immunoSEQ multiplex PCR assay. DNA from the CD4+ T cells that had been cultured and isolated underwent TCR beta CDR3 sequencing. The paper's data handling went like this. The analysis removed non-productive TCR sequences, trimmed reads to the CDR3 region, and retained only CDR3s that were 7 or more amino acids long. Antigen-specific clonotypes were identified with the MANAFEST web app by comparing expansion in peptide wells against reference cultures. For clones to be considered positive, expansion at FDR<0.05 versus reference and all other wells, an odds ratio above 5, and a frequency above 0.1% in two replicate wells were required. A clonotype was defined as cross-reactive if the clonotype was significantly expanded both in SARS-CoV-2 spike wells and in at least one common cold coronavirus spike condition. CDR3 similarity was assessed by Levenshtein distance using the stringdist R package, and unrooted trees were constructed with ape in R 3.6.1. Not all clones reach the TCRdb copy of this immuneACCESS table, which keeps in-frame sequences only. Checked studies attribute under half of the gap to unresolved V genes and leave the rest unexplained. V and J calls plus clone size are reproduced from that table; the DNA served to infer D and trimming. Recorded for this sample are about 37,000 clones; roughly 66% of them occurred a single time. The ten largest clones represent roughly 33% of the sample.

The sample is drawn from a study of vaccination effects on CD4 cells after COVID-19 (dated by TCRdb to 2022 to 2024). Some background on the complete study: Two doses of either the BNT162b2 or the mRNA-1273 mRNA SARS-CoV-2 vaccine were administered to participants. Pre-vaccine samples were collected from two convalescent patients 16 days and one week before the first dose, corresponding to 142 and 148 days after COVID-19 diagnosis. In both COVID-19 convalescent patients and infection-naive vaccine recipients, the study compared SARS-CoV-2 spike-specific CD4+ TCR repertoires from before mRNA vaccination with those from after it. A total of 10 COVID-19 convalescent patients and several SARS-CoV-2-naive healthy vaccine recipients were included in the full study. Cultures from other donors in the study were sequenced using the Oncomine TCR Beta short-read assay on an Illumina iSeq 100.

CDR1 SNHLY and CDR2 FYNNEI are derived from the germline V gene. V is pared back by 6 bases and J by 8 bases, with 19 bases lying between the germline termini. Measured from the cysteine to the phenylalanine, the CDR3 is 14 residues long. Only CDR3 DNA is held: 42 bases, read in frame from base 1. To identify antigen-specific CD4+ T cell clonotypes by their expansion, the ViraFEST assay first stimulated PBMC with viral peptide pools and then applied TCR sequencing. After more than nine days of culture, CD4+ T cells were isolated with the EasySep CD4+ T cell isolation kit. PCR-confirmed SARS-CoV-2 infection had occurred in convalescent patients between March and December 2020, before the Alpha, Beta and Delta variants emerged in the United States. Approximately 2.1 million PBMC per well were cultured in IMDM with around 5% human AB serum, roughly 10 IU/ml IL-2 and gentamicin, plus 10 ug/ml peptides. Half of the culture medium was replaced with fresh IL-2-containing medium on days 3 and 7. Each peptide stimulation condition was cultured in triplicate wells unless otherwise noted. PBMC were separated from whole blood using Ficoll-Paque Plus gradient centrifugation and were then either cryopreserved at -140C or used fresh. The QIAamp micro DNA kit was used to extract genomic DNA from the cultured CD4+ T cells.

What the authors observed across the whole study: The study was limited by a small number of convalescent patients and lacked early post-infection timepoints. In convalescent patients, the post-vaccine spike-reactive repertoire was composed mainly of new vaccine-induced clones that were largely distinct from infection-induced clones. At late post-vaccination timepoints, both infection-induced and vaccine-induced clones showed marked clonal contraction, consistent with waning T cell responses.

The receptor chain draws on TRBV2 and TRBJ1-2, with no reliable assignment of the D segment. The TCR was taken from a human donor who had a prior SARS-CoV-2 infection. This specimen was CD4+ T cells from PBMCs cultured with a peptide pool, taken before COVID-19 vaccination. The CDR3 here reads CASSQMGLPGGYTF. The bases are TGTGCCAGCAGCCAGATGGGATTACCTGGGGGCTACACCTTC.